These 18 T cell receptor beta chains share one sample of origin, sequenced in a study of T cells in Graves' hyperthyroidism and ophthalmopathy. RNA transcripts served as the template for amplifying TCR beta CDR3 regions. With the HTBI primer set, the TCR CDR3 went through a first round of RT-PCR. TCRdb redid the calling of the multiplex PCR reads with MiXCR, one entry per CDR3 protein. The table shows hundreds of thousands of distinct CDR3 sequences, with about 43% occurring only once. Source material: peripheral blood or thyroid tissue (not recorded which). These TCRs come from a woman younger than 35 with Graves' hyperthyroidism.

The chain recombines TRBV7-2 with TRBJ1-3; D perhaps matches TRBD1 (6 bases). This CDR3 comprises 16 residues. Trimming took 0 bases from V and 3 from J, leaving 12 bases between them. Per the germline V gene, CDR1 is SGHTA and CDR2 is FQGNSA. CDR3 DNA sequence: TGTGCCAGCAGCTTAGCTGGGGGCAAGAGTGGAAACACCATATATTTT. This encodes CASSLAGGKSGNTIYF.

Concerning this clonotype: It may be a read error: a sequence one base away is much more abundant. The V call is TRBV10-3, the J call TRBJ1-1, with D unclear. CDR3 length: 16 amino acids. Trimming took off 6 bases at V and 2 bases at J, with 19 bases between the two ends. The germline V gene encodes CDR1 ENHRY and CDR2 SYGVKD. The CDR3 spells CAISLLSVEVNTEAFF. CDR3 sequence (DNA): TGTGCCATCAGCCTACTATCGGTGGAGGTTAACACTGAAGCTTTCTTT.

V and J are TRBV29-1 and TRBJ2-7; 10 bases fit TRBD2. Trimming cost V 0 bases and J 5 bases; bases outside gene matches: 10. This CDR3 has 16 residues. Germline CDR1 and CDR2: SQVTM and ANQGSEA. The CDR3 is CSVEDMTSGLPDEQYF. In nucleotides, the CDR3 is TGCAGCGTTGAAGATATGACTAGCGGGTTGCCCGACGAGCAGTACTTC.

This rearrangement joins TRBV24-1 to TRBJ2-5; a possible D gene is TRBD1 (6 bases). There are 13 residues in the CDR3. The germline V gene encodes CDR1 KGHDR and CDR2 SFDVKD. V was cut by 6 bases and J by 2 bases, with 9 bases left in between. The chain's CDR3 is CATSRTVQETQYF. CDR3 DNA: TGTGCCACCAGTCGGACAGTTCAAGAGACCCAGTACTTC.

This chain joins TRBV7-8 and TRBJ2-5; D might be TRBD2 (5 bases). Trimming removed 6 bases from V and 2 bases from J, with 16 bases in between. CDR1 SGHVS and CDR2 FQNEAQ come from the germline V gene. The CDR3 totals 15 residues. This CDR3 reads CASSVEGRIQETQYF. For the CDR3, the DNA is TGTGCCAGCAGTGTCGAGGGCCGGATACAAGAGACCCAGTACTTC.

The chain employs TRBV29-1 and TRBJ1-1; 8 positions match TRBD1. Looked up from germline, CDR1 is SQVTM and CDR2 is ANQGSEA. The CDR3 totals 17 residues. Trimming at V came to 2 bases and at J to 0 bases, leaving 11 bases not matched to a gene. DNA for the CDR3: TGCAGCGTTGAATCTTTGGACAGGGCCCTATTGAACACTGAAGCTTTCTTT. It yields the protein CSVESLDRALLNTEAFF.

On this clonotype: A much larger clone differs from this one at a single base, so this may be a read error. This CDR3 reads CAITVGDSISYGQYF. As DNA, the CDR3 is TGTGCCATTACGGTGGGGGACTCCATCTCCTACGGGCAGTACTTC. The chain recombines TRBV2 with TRBJ2-7; the D gene is possibly TRBD2 (6 bases). Germline CDR1 SNHLY, CDR2 FYNNEI. The CDR3 extends over 15 amino acids.

About this clonotype itself: Its ends do not fully match the called genes, so a read error is possible. The chain couples TRBV10-3 to TRBJ1-6; D call uncertain. The CDR3 is made up of 14 amino acids. Per germline, CDR1 ENHRY and CDR2 SYGVKD. CDR3 residues: CASSVKGSNSPLHF. The CDR3 DNA follows: TGTGCCAGCAGTGTAAAGGGATCTAATTCACCCCTCCACTTT.

The chain recombines TRBV14 with TRBJ2-6; D is possibly TRBD2 (5 bases). Germline V lookup: CDR1 SGHDN, CDR2 FVKESK. Trimming pared 6 bases from V and 0 bases from J, leaving 18 bases between. The CDR3 length is 18 residues. The CDR3 DNA is TGTGCCAGCAGGGACTCCCCGGTTTCCCTCTCTGGGGCCAACGTCCTGACTTTC. Encoded protein: CASRDSPVSLSGANVLTF.

The rearrangement uses TRBV29-1 and TRBJ2-7; tentatively, D is TRBD1 or TRBD2 (5 bases each). Germline V gives CDR1 SQVTM, CDR2 ANQGSEA. Trimming removed 0 bases from V and 3 bases from J, with 12 bases in between. This CDR3 contains 14 residues. The CDR3 protein is CSVEDPGRYYEQYF. The CDR3 nucleotides are TGCAGCGTTGAAGATCCGGGACGTTACTACGAGCAGTACTTC.

J is TRBJ1-4 and V is TRBV2; D unresolved. The CDR3 contains 15 residues. Trimming pared 6 bases from V and 6 bases from J, leaving 17 bases between. Germline loops: CDR1 SNHLY, CDR2 FYNNEI. CDR3 loop: CASSPLAGFDEKLFF. The CDR3 DNA is TGTGCCAGCAGCCCCCTCGCGGGGTTTGATGAAAAACTGTTTTTT.

The chain links TRBV7-3 to TRBJ2-2, with D perhaps matching TRBD2 (5 bases). Trimming shortened V by 6 bases and J by 4 bases, and 12 bases separated the two germline ends. The V gene's germline CDR1 is SGHTA and CDR2 FQGTGA. This CDR3 region has 14 residues. CDR3 coding DNA: TGTGCCAGCAGTTATTTAGCGAGCACCGGGGAGCTGTTTTTT. Protein: CASSYLASTGELFF. The whole variable domain, remainder taken from reference TRBV7-3 and TRBJ2-2, is GAGVSQTPSNKVTEKGKYVELRCDPISGHTALYWYRQSLGQGPEFLIYFQGTGAADDSGLPNDRFFAVRPEGSVSTLKIQRTERGDSAVYLCASSYLASTGELFFGEGSRLTVL.

V and J are TRBV9 and TRBJ2-3, with D uncertain. Trimming pared 0 bases from V and 6 bases from J, leaving 5 bases between. The germline V gene encodes CDR1 SGDLS and CDR2 YYNGEE. There are 12 residues in the CDR3. The CDR3 DNA follows: TGTGCCAGCAGCGTAGAGCAGGATACGCAGTATTTT. Its translation: CASSVEQDTQYF. The variable domain in full, completed from reference TRBV9 and TRBJ2-3, reads DSGVTQTPKHLITATGQRVTLRCSPRSGDLSVYWYQQSLDQGLQFLIQYYNGEERAKGNILERFSAQQFPDLHSELNLSSLELGDSALYFCASSVEQDTQYFGPGTRLTVL.

A word on this clonotype: Its ends do not fully match the called genes, so a read error is possible. The chain links TRBV7-2 to TRBJ1-4; perhaps TRBD1 as D (6 bases). CDR1 is SGHTA, CDR2 FQGNSA, per germline. The CDR3 has 15 amino acids. In nucleotides, the CDR3 is TGTGCCGGCAGCGAACAGGGCACTTCTCCAGAAAAACTGTTTTTT. It yields the protein CAGSEQGTSPEKLFF.

This clonotype was observed a few times. The V and J genes are TRBV11-1 and TRBJ2-7; TRBD2 agrees at 12 bases. The CDR3 covers 13 residues. CDR1 and CDR2 from the germline V gene are SGHAT and FQDESV (reference sequence). The CDR3 DNA reads as TGTGCTACCTTACTAGCGGGAGGCTACGAGCAGTACTTC. It is translated as CATLLAGGYEQYF.

The gene calls are TRBV12-3 or TRBV12-4 and TRBJ2-3, with D possibly matching TRBD1 (7 bases). V lost 11 bases to trimming and J lost 2 bases, with 17 bases between them. The length of the CDR3 is 14 residues. The CDR3 DNA is TGTGCCCTCGGACAGGAGGGGCCCACAGATACGCAGTATTTT. This encodes CALGQEGPTDTQYF.

V usage is TRBV25-1 and J usage is TRBJ1-2; D not certain. Trimming removed 4 bases at V and 8 bases at J, with 17 bases between. The CDR3 consists of 14 residues. Germline V CDR1 and CDR2: MGHDK, SYGVNS. The CDR3 protein is CASSVVAKDVGYTF. DNA for the CDR3: TGTGCCAGCAGTGTAGTGGCCAAGGATGTCGGCTACACCTTC.

With regard to this clonotype: This sequence may be a read error, since a much larger clone differs from it by one base. The V and J genes are TRBV10-3 and TRBJ1-1, with a tentative D call TRBD1 (6 bases). CDR1 and CDR2 from the germline V gene are ENHRY and SYGVKD. V dropped 2 bases and J dropped 7 bases, with 17 bases sitting between them. The CDR3 loop spans 15 amino acids. The CDR3 sequence: CAISELGQATHEAFF. The CDR3 coding sequence is TGTGCCATCAGTGAGCTGGGACAAGCAACGCATGAAGCTTTCTTT.